These 25 T cell receptor beta chains were sequenced from one sample in a study of T-cell reconstitution after alpha-beta-depleted transplantation in children. Preparation of the TCRbeta library was carried out with unique molecular identifiers. TCRdb independently ran MiXCR on the PCR reads; one entry per CDR3 protein. In the table there are 200,000 to 250,000 distinct CDR3 sequences, about 6.6% of which are singletons. Sequenced here: PBMCs, sampled before TCRalphabeta/CD19-depleted stem cell transplant. The receptors originated from a boy aged 2-15 years with acute lymphoblastic leukemia, due to receive a stem cell transplant.

The gene calls are TRBV2 and TRBJ2-3; D gene ambiguous. V was cut by 5 bases and J by 1 base, with 10 bases left in between. The CDR3 totals 14 residues. CDR1 is SNHLY, CDR2 FYNNEI, per germline. The CDR3 sequence: CASSRQIRTDTQYF. CDR3 coding DNA: TGTGCCAGCAGTCGGCAGATACGCACAGATACGCAGTATTTT.

This clonotype was seen only a few times. The CDR3 DNA sequence: TGCGCCAGCAGCTTGTGGGAGAACACCGGGGAGCTGTTTTTT. Translating it yields CASSLWENTGELFF. The chain couples TRBV5-1 to TRBJ2-2; D is undetermined. Between the trimmed V and J ends, which lost 1 base and 1 base, there was a span of 5 bases. Germline CDR1 reads SGHRS; CDR2 reads YFSETQ. This CDR3 spans 14 amino acids.

At least ten counts were recorded for this clonotype. This chain joins TRBV20-1 and TRBJ2-5, with no clear D. V gave up 3 bases and J gave up 3 bases, with 2 bases separating them. The CDR3 covers 10 residues. Germline V lookup: CDR1 DFQATT, CDR2 SNEGSKA (reference sequence). CDR3 in amino acids: CSASKETQYF. CDR3 sequence (DNA): TGCAGTGCTAGTAAAGAGACCCAGTACTTC.

Only a few counts were recorded for this clonotype. In DNA, the CDR3 is TGTGCCAGCAGTTACGTCGACATAAATCAGCCCCAGCATTTT. Translated: CASSYVDINQPQHF. The chain uses TRBV6-2 or TRBV6-3 and TRBJ1-5, with D unresolved. CDR1 is MNHEY and CDR2 is SVGEGT in the germline V gene. The CDR3 loop spans 14 amino acids. Deletions cut 2 bases from V and 4 bases from J, with 9 bases between.

J is TRBJ2-7 and V is TRBV28; D unresolved. There are 14 residues in the CDR3. Deletions cut 5 bases from V and 3 bases from J, with 14 bases between. Germline V CDR1 and CDR2: MDHEN, SYDVKM. CDR3 region: CASSIPTHSYEQYF. CDR3 bases: TGTGCCAGCAGTATACCTACTCACAGCTACGAGCAGTACTTC. Looking up the rest from reference TRBV28 and TRBJ2-7 gives the full variable domain: DVKVTQSSRYLVKRTGEKVFLECVQDMDHENMFWYRQDPGLGLRLIYFSYDVKMKEKGDIPEGYSVSREKKERFSLILESASTNQTSMYLCASSIPTHSYEQYFGPGTRLTVT.

This clonotype has only a few counts. V and J are TRBV7-6 and TRBJ2-5; 14 bases agree with TRBD2. The V and J ends lost 0 bases and 5 bases, in that order; junction bases with no gene match: 5. The CDR3 loop spans 17 amino acids. Germline loops: CDR1 SGHVS, CDR2 FNYEAQ. The CDR3 is CASSLAGLAGGKETQYF. The CDR3 bases are TGTGCCAGCAGCTTAGCAGGACTAGCGGGGGGTAAGGAGACCCAGTACTTC.

The sample holds many counts of this clonotype. The rearrangement joins TRBV29-1 to TRBJ2-2; 7 bases fit TRBD1. V lost 4 bases, J lost 8 bases, and 4 bases stayed unmatched. From germline, CDR1 is SQVTM and CDR2 ANQGSEA. The CDR3 runs to 12 residues. CDR3 amino acids: CSVGQGRGELFF. The CDR3 region has the DNA TGCAGCGTTGGACAGGGAAGAGGGGAGCTGTTTTTT.

This clonotype has at least ten counts. The chain joins TRBV20-1 to TRBJ2-3; D gene uncertain. Germline assignment: CDR1 DFQATT and CDR2 SNEGSKA (reference sequence). The CDR3 loop spans 13 amino acids. V lost 0 bases and J lost 2, with 6 bases in between. Here the CDR3 DNA reads TGCAGTGCTAGAGATTCCCTCACAGATACGCAGTATTTT. Encoded protein: CSARDSLTDTQYF.

The table lists this clonotype with many counts. The rearrangement joins TRBV28 to TRBJ2-1; 7 bases agree with TRBD2. Germline-derived CDR1 and CDR2 are MDHEN and SYDVKM. The CDR3 loop spans 17 amino acids. Losses at the gene ends were 10 bases for V and 7 bases for J; bases not matched to a gene: 22. In DNA form, the CDR3 reads TGTGCCATCAGCCGAGAATTCGGCGGGAGAGGTGGGAATGAGCAGTTCTTC. As protein: CAISREFGGRGGNEQFF.

This clonotype was detected ten times or more. This rearrangement joins TRBV5-5 to TRBJ2-4; D not certain. From germline, CDR1 is SGHKS and CDR2 YYEKEE (reference sequence). CDR3 size: 14 residues. V was cut by 0 bases and J by 5 bases, with 9 bases left in between. This chain's CDR3 is CASSLAQVQNIQYF. CDR3 nucleotides: TGTGCCAGCAGCTTGGCCCAGGTCCAAAACATTCAGTACTTC.

V usage is TRBV4-1 and J usage is TRBJ1-1; D is perhaps TRBD1 (5 bases). CDR3 length equals 14 residues. The ends were cut back, 5 bases at V and 6 bases at J, with 16 bases in the middle. Germline CDR1 reads MGHRA; CDR2 reads YSYEKL. CDR3 bases: TGCGCCAGCAGCACGGCCCAGGGCAGGGCTGAAGCTTTCTTT. This codes for CASSTAQGRAEAFF.

This clonotype was recorded many times. V and J are TRBV7-9 and TRBJ2-7, with D possibly being TRBD2 (5 bases). There are 13 residues in the CDR3. V was cut by 5 bases and J by 7 bases, with 15 bases left in between. The germline V gene has CDR1 SEHNR and CDR2 FQNEAQ (reference sequence). CDR3 loop: CASSPPGGWEQYF. Written as DNA, the CDR3 is TGTGCCAGCAGCCCACCCGGCGGGTGGGAGCAGTACTTC.

The rearrangement links TRBV28 to TRBJ1-2, with 7 positions matching TRBD1. V lost 8 bases, J lost 4 bases, and 10 bases stayed unmatched. This CDR3 is 14 amino acids long. Germline CDR1 reads MDHEN; CDR2 reads SYDVKM. CDR3 bases: TGTGCCAGCGGACAGGTGTTTTCTAGCTATGGCTACACCTTC. Translated, it gives CASGQVFSSYGYTF.

Concerning this clonotype: A much more abundant neighbour one base away suggests this may be a read error. The CDR3 carries no conserved terminal phenylalanine or tryptophan, so it likely arises from a read error. This chain connects TRBV29-1 to TRBJ1-2, with a possible D match to TRBD1 (6 bases). CDR1 SQVTM and CDR2 ANQGSEA come from the germline V gene. The CDR3 contains 14 residues. Trimming cost V 5 bases and J 4 bases, with 17 bases left between them. The CDR3 protein is CSVPPGGWGYGYTC. The DNA of the CDR3 is TGCAGCGTTCCCCCGGGGGGCTGGGGCTATGGCTACACCTGC.

The rearrangement uses TRBV5-1 and TRBJ1-2, with TRBD1 as a possible D gene (5 bases). This CDR3 comprises 14 residues. The germline gives CDR1 SGHRS, CDR2 YFSETQ. The germline V and J ends were trimmed by 0 bases and 6 bases, with 12 bases remaining between them. CDR3 coding DNA: TGCGCCAGCAGCTTGGACAGGACAAAGGATGGCTACACCTTC. It is translated as CASSLDRTKDGYTF.

This clonotype appeared a few times. The chain links TRBV28 to TRBJ2-7; 7 bases map to TRBD2. Germline lookup yields CDR1 MDHEN and CDR2 SYDVKM. Unmatched junction bases numbered 9, after V lost 6 bases and J lost 4 bases. CDR3 length: 14 residues. CDR3 sequence reads: CASRGAGLWYEQYF. CDR3 in DNA: TGTGCCAGCAGAGGAGCGGGGCTCTGGTACGAGCAGTACTTC.

This clonotype was found many times. The chain employs TRBV29-1 and TRBJ2-3; 12 positions match TRBD2. The junction had 1 base not matched to a gene; V was cut back by 5 bases and J by 4 bases. The CDR3 covers 13 residues. Germline CDR1 SQVTM, CDR2 ANQGSEA. The CDR3 sequence is CSVPSGRADTQYF. The CDR3 DNA reads TGCAGCGTTCCTAGCGGGAGGGCAGATACGCAGTATTTT.

This clonotype was detected many times. The gene calls are TRBV28 and TRBJ2-7; tentative D call: TRBD1 (5 bases). Germline V CDR1 and CDR2: MDHEN, SYDVKM. The CDR3 has 12 residues. Trimming removed 7 bases at V and 3 bases at J, with 10 bases between. CDR3 amino acids: CASTRQGYEQYF. In nucleotides, the CDR3 is TGTGCCAGCACAAGGCAGGGCTACGAGCAGTACTTC.

This clonotype has at least ten counts. The J gene is TRBJ2-2, the V gene TRBV7-2; D may correspond to TRBD1 or TRBD2 (5 bases each). CDR1 is SGHTA and CDR2 is FQGNSA in the germline V gene. Trimming stripped 1 base from V and 5 bases from J, with 14 bases between. This CDR3 is 16 amino acids long. The CDR3 sequence: CASSLGGIRRTGELFF. In DNA, the CDR3 is TGTGCCAGCAGCTTAGGGGGGATCCGTCGGACCGGGGAGCTGTTTTTT.

This clonotype was detected many times. V is TRBV13 and J is TRBJ2-7; possible D gene TRBD1, 5 bases. V dropped 3 bases and J dropped 5 bases, with 11 bases sitting between them. CDR1 and CDR2 from the germline V gene are PRHDT and FYEKMQ (reference sequence). The CDR3 is made up of 13 amino acids. DNA of the CDR3: TGTGCCAGCAGCTTGGGCAGGGTAAACGAGCAGTACTTC. The encoded protein is CASSLGRVNEQYF.

This clonotype was observed a few times. The chain uses TRBV12-3 or TRBV12-4 and TRBJ2-1, with D possibly being TRBD2 (5 bases). The CDR3 extends over 13 amino acids. V dropped 6 bases and J dropped 5 bases, with 11 bases sitting between them. CDR3 sequence (DNA): TGTGCCAGCAGACTAGGACCAAACAATGAGCAGTTCTTC. Its protein is CASRLGPNNEQFF.

At least ten counts were recorded for this clonotype. The rearrangement joins TRBV11-2 to TRBJ2-7; D unclear. Trimming removed 4 bases at V and 2 bases at J, with 6 bases between. Germline V gene lookup returns CDR1 SGHAT and CDR2 FQNNGV. The CDR3 is 12 amino acids. The DNA of the CDR3 is TGTGCCAGCAGCTCCCAAGCCTACGAGCAGTACTTC. This codes for CASSSQAYEQYF.

This clonotype was counted many times. The rearrangement links TRBV11-2 to TRBJ2-3, with 7 bases lining up with TRBD2. V lost 1 base to trimming and J lost 2 bases; unmatched junction nucleotides: 9. Germline V gives CDR1 SGHAT, CDR2 FQNNGV. CDR3 length: 17 residues. The CDR3 sequence: CASSLVPSGALTDTQYF. CDR3 bases: TGTGCCAGCAGCTTAGTTCCTAGCGGAGCCCTCACAGATACGCAGTATTTT.

This chain links TRBV7-9 with TRBJ2-5, with D tentatively TRBD2 (6 bases). CDR1 is SEHNR and CDR2 is FQNEAQ in the germline V gene (reference sequence). The CDR3 runs to 15 residues. The ends were cut back, 4 bases at V and 5 bases at J, with 17 bases in the middle. CDR3 DNA sequence: TGTGCCAGCAGCTCCCGACTAGAATACCGGGAGACCCAGTACTTC. Its translation is CASSSRLEYRETQYF.

This clonotype showed up many times. This CDR3 is CASSTQGGAETQYF. The CDR3 region has the DNA TGTGCCAGCAGTACCCAAGGGGGCGCAGAGACCCAGTACTTC. The chain has TRBV28 and TRBJ2-5; 7 nucleotides agree with TRBD1. The CDR3 consists of 14 residues. The germline CDR1 and CDR2 sequences are MDHEN and SYDVKM. V dropped 5 bases and J dropped 4; count of bases not matched to a gene: 7.